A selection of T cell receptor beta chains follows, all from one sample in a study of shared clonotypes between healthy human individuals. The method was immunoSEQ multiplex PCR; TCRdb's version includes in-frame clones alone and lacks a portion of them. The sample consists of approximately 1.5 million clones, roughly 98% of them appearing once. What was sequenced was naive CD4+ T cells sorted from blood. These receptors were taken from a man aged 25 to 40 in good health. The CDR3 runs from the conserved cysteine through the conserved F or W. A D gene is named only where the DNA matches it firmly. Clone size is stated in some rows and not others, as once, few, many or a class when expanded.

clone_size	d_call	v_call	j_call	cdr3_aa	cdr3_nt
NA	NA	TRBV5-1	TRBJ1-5	CASSLVSGPGQPQHF	TGCGCCAGCAGCTTGGTCTCTGGGCCCGGGCAGCCCCAGCATTTT
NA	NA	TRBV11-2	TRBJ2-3	CASSLVGPISTDTQYF	TGTGCCAGCAGCTTAGTTGGCCCCATCTCGACAGATACGCAGTATTTT
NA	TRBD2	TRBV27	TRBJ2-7	CASSPRTSLVSEQYF	TGTGCCAGCAGTCCACGGACTAGTTTAGTTTCCGAGCAGTACTTC
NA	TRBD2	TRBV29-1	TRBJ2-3	CSVWREPSTDTQYF	TGCAGCGTTTGGCGGGAGCCCAGCACAGATACGCAGTATTTT
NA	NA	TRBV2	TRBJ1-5	CASREIKGERYSNQPQHF	TGTGCCAGCAGGGAAATAAAAGGAGAACGGTATAGCAATCAGCCCCAGCATTTT
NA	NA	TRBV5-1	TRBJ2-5	CASSLVGAGPGQETQYF	TGCGCCAGCAGCTTGGTCGGAGCGGGCCCTGGGCAAGAGACCCAGTACTTC
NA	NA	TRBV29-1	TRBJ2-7	CSVLGLYF	TGCAGCGTGCTGGGTTTGTACTTC
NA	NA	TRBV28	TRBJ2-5	CASREMAWGQETQYF	TGTGCCAGCAGGGAGATGGCTTGGGGCCAAGAGACCCAGTACTTC
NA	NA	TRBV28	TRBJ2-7	CASSFRWHSYEQYF	TGTGCCAGCAGTTTTAGGTGGCACTCCTACGAGCAGTACTTC
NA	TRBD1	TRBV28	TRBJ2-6	CASSLGTAGANVLTF	TGTGCCAGCAGTTTGGGGACAGCTGGGGCCAACGTCCTGACTTTC
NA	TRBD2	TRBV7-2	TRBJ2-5	CASSTRRTSGKETQYF	TGTGCCAGCAGCACCCGCAGGACTAGCGGGAAAGAGACCCAGTACTTC
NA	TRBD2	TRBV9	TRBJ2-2	CASSVGLAGDPGELFF	TGTGCCAGCAGCGTGGGGCTAGCGGGAGACCCCGGGGAGCTGTTTTTT
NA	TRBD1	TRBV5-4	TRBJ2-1	CASSLEDRGWGKQFF	TGTGCCAGCAGCTTGGAGGACAGGGGTTGGGGCAAGCAGTTCTTC
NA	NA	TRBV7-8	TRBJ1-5	CASSLGPAAQHGPQHF	TGTGCCAGCAGCTTAGGCCCCGCGGCTCAACATGGGCCCCAGCATTTT
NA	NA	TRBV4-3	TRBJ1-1	CASSQIRQMNTEAFF	TGCGCCAGCAGCCAAATCCGGCAGATGAACACTGAAGCTTTCTTT
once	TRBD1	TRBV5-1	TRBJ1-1	CASSSVPGQGRAFF	TGCGCCAGCAGTTCCGTCCCGGGACAGGGTCGGGCTTTCTTT
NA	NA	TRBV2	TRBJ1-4	CASRGGLVGEKLFF	TGTGCCAGCAGAGGGGGACTGGTGGGTGAAAAACTGTTTTTT
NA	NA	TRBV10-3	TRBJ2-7	CATRSRPYEQYF	TGTGCCACCCGTTCGAGGCCCTACGAGCAGTACTTC
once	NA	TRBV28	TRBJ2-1	CASRIGNEQFF	TGTGCCAGCAGGATAGGGAATGAGCAGTTCTTC
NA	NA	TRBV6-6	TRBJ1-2	CASSWPTEGYTF	TGTGCCAGCAGCTGGCCTACGGAGGGCTACACCTTC
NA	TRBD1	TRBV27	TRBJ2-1	CASSLDRGPYNEQFF	TGTGCCAGCAGTTTGGACAGGGGGCCGTACAATGAGCAGTTCTTC
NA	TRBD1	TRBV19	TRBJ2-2	CASSIVRGRLAGELFF	TGTGCCAGTAGTATAGTTAGGGGGCGCTTGGCCGGGGAGCTGTTTTTT
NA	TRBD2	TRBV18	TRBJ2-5	CASSPSLTSGPSQYF	TGTGCCAGCTCACCTAGCTTGACTAGCGGACCCTCCCAGTACTTC
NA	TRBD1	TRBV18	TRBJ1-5	CASSPRQGSWSNQPQHF	TGTGCCAGCTCACCACGACAGGGGTCGTGGAGCAATCAGCCCCAGCATTTT
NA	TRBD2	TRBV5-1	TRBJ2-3	CASSLVGGRATDTQYF	TGCGCCAGCAGCTTGGTCGGCGGGAGGGCCACAGATACGCAGTATTTT
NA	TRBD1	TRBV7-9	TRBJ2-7	CASSLMQGDEQYF	TGTGCCAGCAGCTTAATGCAGGGGGACGAGCAGTACTTC
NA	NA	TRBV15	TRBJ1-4	CATSRERVATNEKLFF	TGTGCCACCAGCAGAGAGAGGGTTGCTACTAATGAAAAACTGTTTTTT
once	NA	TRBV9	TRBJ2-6	CASSVDPRVSSGANVLTF	TGTGCCAGCAGCGTAGACCCCAGGGTCAGTTCTGGGGCCAACGTCCTGACTTTC
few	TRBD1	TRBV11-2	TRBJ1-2	CASSESLTGLDGYTF	TGTGCCAGCAGCGAGTCGCTGACAGGGTTAGACGGCTACACCTTC
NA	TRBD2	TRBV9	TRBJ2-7	CASSVGLAGHEQYF	TGTGCCAGCAGCGTAGGACTAGCGGGGCACGAGCAGTACTTC
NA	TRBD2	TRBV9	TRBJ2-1	CASSVSSGRLGNEQFF	TGTGCCAGCAGCGTAAGCAGCGGGAGGCTGGGGAATGAGCAGTTCTTC
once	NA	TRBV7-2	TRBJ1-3	CASSEMKGNTIYF	TGTGCCAGCAGCGAAATGAAAGGAAACACCATATATTTT
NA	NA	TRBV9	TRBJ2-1	CASSTRSGRSYNEQFF	TGTGCCAGCAGCACAAGAAGCGGGCGCTCCTACAATGAGCAGTTCTTC
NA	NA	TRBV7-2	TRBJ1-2	CASSLEPARTGEGYTF	TGTGCCAGCAGTTTAGAACCGGCAAGGACGGGAGAAGGCTACACCTTC
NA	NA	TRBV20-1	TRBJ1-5	CSATRGQPQHF	TGCAGTGCAACCAGGGGTCAGCCCCAGCATTTT
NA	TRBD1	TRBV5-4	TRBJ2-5	CASSQVTGEETQYF	TGTGCCAGCAGCCAAGTAACAGGGGAGGAGACCCAGTACTTC
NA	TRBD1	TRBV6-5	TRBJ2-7	CASSTRDRGYYEQYF	TGTGCCAGCAGCACCCGGGACAGGGGCTATTACGAGCAGTACTTC
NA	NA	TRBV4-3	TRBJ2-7	CASSQGEGGGPYEQYF	TGCGCCAGCAGCCAAGGAGAGGGAGGCGGCCCGTACGAGCAGTACTTC
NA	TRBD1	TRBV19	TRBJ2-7	CASSMVPTGQGAREQYF	TGTGCCAGTAGTATGGTCCCTACGGGACAGGGGGCGCGAGAGCAGTACTTC
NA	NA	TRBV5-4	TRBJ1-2	CASSLDGSYGYTF	TGTGCCAGCAGCTTGGACGGGTCCTATGGCTACACCTTC
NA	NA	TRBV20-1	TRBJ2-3	CSAGTPGTQYF	TGCAGTGCTGGGACCCCGGGTACGCAGTATTTT
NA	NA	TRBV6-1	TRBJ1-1	CASSLGVNTEAFF	TGTGCCAGCAGTCTGGGGGTGAACACTGAAGCTTTCTTT
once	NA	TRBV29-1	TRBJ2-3	CSALASDIGGMVDTQYF	TGCAGCGCCCTTGCATCGGATATAGGCGGGATGGTCGATACGCAGTATTTT
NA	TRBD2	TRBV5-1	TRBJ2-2	CASSWGLAGGTGELFF	TGCGCCAGCAGCTGGGGACTAGCGGGAGGCACCGGGGAGCTGTTTTTT
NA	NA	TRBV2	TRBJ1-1	CASKGQRYTEAFF	TGTGCCAGCAAAGGACAGCGGTACACTGAAGCTTTCTTT
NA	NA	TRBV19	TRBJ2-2	CASSIPGLRAGELFF	TGTGCCAGTAGTATCCCGGGACTTCGAGCCGGGGAGCTGTTTTTT